The 12 T cell receptor beta chains below all came from one sample that was sequenced in a study of molecular identifiers for immune sequencing clone quantification (dated by TCRdb to the late 2010s). The protocol used for the library was PCR. The sample was run on a NextSeq 500. TCRdb reran the public reads through fastp at Q25 and MiXCR, keeping productive beta chains. Entries that share a CDR3 protein sequence are merged under the most common genes and DNA. The sample table shows 97,000 or so distinct CDR3 sequences, and 20% to 25% are seen once. The ten top clones hold 0.94% of the sample. What was sequenced was naive CD8+ T cells from blood, with Jurkat cell RNA spiked in. According to the study, the label for this sample's cell subset or site signals: FACS-sorted CD8+CD4-CCR7+CD45RA+ naive T cells. The receptors shown here come from a human donor in good health. Some libraries in this study had Jurkat cell RNA spiked in.

Points on this clonotype: Lacking the conserved final phenylalanine or tryptophan, this CDR3 likely reflects a read error. The genes are TRBV28 and TRBJ2-3, with 11 positions matching TRBD2. V was clipped by 4 bases and J by 4 bases; unmatched bases: 10. The CDR3 has 17 amino acids. Germline V gene sequence: CDR1 MDHEN, CDR2 SYDVKM. CDR3 sequence: CASSSRLAGIIADTQYV. DNA for the CDR3: TGTGCCAGCAGTTCGCGACTAGCGGGAATCATCGCAGATACGCAGTATGTT.

This clonotype occurred a few times. The V and J genes are TRBV10-3 and TRBJ2-5; 7 nucleotides align to TRBD1. The CDR3 has 16 residues. The V gene's germline CDR1 is ENHRY and CDR2 SYGVKD. Losses at the gene ends were 2 bases for V and 9 bases for J; bases not matched to a gene: 15. The CDR3 DNA is TGTGCCATCAGTGAGCCTACTGAGACAGGGCCTCAGGCCCAGTACTTC. This translates into CAISEPTETGPQAQYF.

The V gene is TRBV6-5, the J gene TRBJ2-7; D unresolved. The V and J ends lost 8 bases and 7 bases respectively, with 15 bases between them. The germline CDR1 and CDR2 sequences are MNHEY and SVGAGI. CDR3 size: 12 residues. The CDR3 DNA reads TGTGCCAGCTCACCATCCCTCCGGGAGCAGTACTTC. This sequence encodes CASSPSLREQYF.

V usage is TRBV5-1 and J usage is TRBJ2-1, with 9 bases fitting TRBD2. Looked up from germline, CDR1 is SGHRS and CDR2 is YFSETQ. Trimming cost V 0 bases and J 8 bases; bases outside gene matches: 12. This CDR3 has 17 residues. For the CDR3, the DNA is TGCGCCAGCAGCTTGGTGCTAGCGGGAACCCCGAACGATGAGCAGTTCTTC. It specifies CASSLVLAGTPNDEQFF.

A word on this clonotype: A much larger clone sits a single nucleotide away, making a read error possible. In this CDR3 the conserved last residue, phenylalanine or tryptophan, is missing, so a read error is likely. The chain has TRBV7-9 and TRBJ1-1; no clear D. CDR1 and CDR2 from the germline V gene are SEHNR and FQNEAQ (reference sequence). The CDR3 covers 12 residues. The V gene lost 6 bases and the J gene lost 10 bases, with 15 bases spanning the gap. The CDR3 spells CASREGPVPAFI. In DNA, the CDR3 is TGTGCCAGCAGGGAAGGGCCAGTCCCAGCTTTCATT.

There are many counts of this clonotype. This rearrangement joins TRBV13 to TRBJ2-3, with TRBD1 matching over 8 bases. After removal of 1 base from V and 3 bases from J, the junction contained 3 bases not matched to a gene. Germline V gives CDR1 PRHDT, CDR2 FYEKMQ (reference sequence). The CDR3 has 15 amino acids. The CDR3 coding sequence is TGTGCCAGCAGCTTAGCGCAGGGGGCGACAGATACGCAGTATTTT. Amino acids: CASSLAQGATDTQYF.

This clonotype has ten or more counts. The chain has TRBV25-1 and TRBJ1-4, with 8 bases lining up with TRBD1. The CDR3 sequence is 13 residues long. Trimming cost V 8 bases and J 12 bases; bases outside gene matches: 11. Looked up from germline, CDR1 is MGHDK and CDR2 is SYGVNS. The CDR3 reads CASSRQGPGELFF. The CDR3 coding sequence is TGTGCCAGCTCCCGACAGGGGCCGGGGGAACTGTTTTTT.

This clonotype was detected many times. V gene TRBV6-6 combines with J gene TRBJ2-2; the D is unclear. Between the trimmed V and J ends, which lost 10 bases and 2 bases, there was a span of 11 bases. CDR3 length equals 13 residues. Germline V lookup: CDR1 MNHNY, CDR2 SVGAGI (reference sequence). The DNA for the CDR3 is TGTGCCACTCCCAAGGGAAACACCGGGGAGCTGTTTTTT. This encodes CATPKGNTGELFF.

Concerning this clonotype itself: At one end, the junction sequence differs from germline, possibly due to a read error. The genes are TRBV19 and TRBJ2-1; TRBD2 matches at 9 bases. The CDR3 runs 17 residues. Germline V gives CDR1 LNHDA, CDR2 SQIVND (reference sequence). The CDR3 nucleotides are TGTGCCAGTGGTATAGACTTCGCTAGCGGGGCCCACAATGAGCAGTTCTTC. Amino acid sequence: CASGIDFASGAHNEQFF.

This clonotype was counted ten times or more. This rearrangement joins TRBV7-2 to TRBJ2-7, with a weak D call TRBD1 (5 bases). Germline V gives CDR1 SGHTA, CDR2 FQGNSA. The CDR3 covers 14 residues. Trimming took 5 bases from V and 3 from J, leaving 14 bases between them. The CDR3 DNA reads as TGTGCCAGCAGCCCGTCCCCAGGGTACTACGAGCAGTACTTC. Translation: CASSPSPGYYEQYF.

In its sample, this clonotype was seen many times. The chain combines TRBV6-2 or TRBV6-3 with TRBJ1-6, with 8 bases lining up with TRBD1. The V gene end was trimmed by 6 bases and the J gene end by 11 bases; junction bases not matched to a gene: 12. Germline V gives CDR1 MNHEY, CDR2 SVGEGT. This CDR3 has 15 amino acids. CDR3 DNA: TGTGCCAGCAGCCCCGTCGGGACAGGAGTGACACCCCTCCACTTT. Translation gives CASSPVGTGVTPLHF.

There are a few counts of this clonotype. The chain joins TRBV4-1 to TRBJ2-7; D is perhaps TRBD1 (6 bases). The CDR3 is 15 residues long. Per germline, CDR1 MGHRA and CDR2 YSYEKL. V dropped 3 bases and J dropped 0 bases, with 12 bases sitting between them. In DNA, the CDR3 is TGCGCCAGCAGCCAGAGCAGGGGCAGCTCCTACGAGCAGTACTTC. Translating it yields CASSQSRGSSYEQYF.